This note documents a single TCR beta chain sequence. Its specificity is unknown. This entry belongs to a study of lymphopenia after photon versus proton radiotherapy. Study conclusions and caveats: Oligoclonal CD8+ Temra expansion after nadir drove photon patients' diversity drop. Photon-treated patients lost naive T cells and TCR diversity; proton-treated stayed stable. Authors raise, but do not show, better survival with proton therapy.

Germline assignment: CDR1 LNHDA and CDR2 SQIVND (reference sequence). Trimming took off 3 bases at V and 6 bases at J, with 9 bases between the two ends. The CDR3 consists of 14 residues. Clones were read by immunoSEQ multiplex PCR, and TCRdb kept only the in-frame ones, dropping some. The sample carries about 34,000 clones, under 90% recorded once. The chain is built from TRBV19 and TRBJ1-6, with unresolved D. Here the sequenced sample was peripheral blood, taken from a patient treated with proton-based radiotherapy. This receptor was taken from a woman between 70 and 85 years old with pancreatic cancer. The CDR3 nucleotides are TGTGCCAGTAGTATCGGTCAGAGTAATTCACCCCTCCACTTT. Protein sequence: CASSIGQSNSPLHF.